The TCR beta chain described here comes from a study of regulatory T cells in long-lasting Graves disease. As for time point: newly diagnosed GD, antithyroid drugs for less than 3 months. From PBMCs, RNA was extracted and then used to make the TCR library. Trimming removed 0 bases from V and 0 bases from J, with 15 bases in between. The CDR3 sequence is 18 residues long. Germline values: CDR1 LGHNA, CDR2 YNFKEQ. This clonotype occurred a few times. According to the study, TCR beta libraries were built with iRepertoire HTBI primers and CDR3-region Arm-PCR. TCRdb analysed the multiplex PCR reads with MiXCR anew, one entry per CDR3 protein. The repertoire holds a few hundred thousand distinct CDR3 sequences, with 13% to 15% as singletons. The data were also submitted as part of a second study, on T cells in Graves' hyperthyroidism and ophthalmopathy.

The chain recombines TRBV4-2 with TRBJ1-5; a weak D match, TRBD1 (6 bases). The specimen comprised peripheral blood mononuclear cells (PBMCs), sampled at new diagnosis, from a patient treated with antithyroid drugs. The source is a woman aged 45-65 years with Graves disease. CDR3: CASSQDFRTESSNQPQHF. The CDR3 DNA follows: TGTGCCAGCAGCCAAGATTTCAGGACAGAATCTAGCAATCAGCCCCAGCATTTT.